These 4 T cell receptor beta chains were sequenced from one sample in a study of blood T cell repertoires in COVID-19 (dated by TCRdb to 2019 to 2021). Library prep was done by the immunoSEQ multiplex PCR assay. The table comes from immuneACCESS by way of TCRdb, which keeps in-frame sequences with V and J called. Part of the clones is missing from these tables; in studies checked, under half for an unresolved V gene and the rest for unknown reasons. This sample gives tens of thousands of clones in total; 80% to 95% of them show up just once. The leading ten clones occupy roughly 4% of the sample. Material: peripheral blood. Receptor source: a woman aged 50 to 60 in a cohort sampled during active COVID-19.

This clone came up once. The rearrangement uses TRBV6-5 and TRBJ2-1; D perhaps matches TRBD2 (7 bases). The CDR3 length is 16 residues. Germline V gene data show CDR1 as MNHEY and CDR2 as SVGAGI. The V end was cut by 2 bases, the J end by 2 bases, with 13 bases between. The CDR3 region has the DNA TGTGCCAGCAGTTACCGCGGGGGCCCAGCCTACAATGAGCAGTTCTTC. This codes for CASSYRGGPAYNEQFF.

The chain combines TRBV5-1 with TRBJ1-1; 7 nucleotides match TRBD1. Trimming cost V 4 bases and J 2 bases; bases outside gene matches: 8. The CDR3 consists of 15 residues. Germline V lookup: CDR1 SGHRS, CDR2 YFSETQ. This CDR3 is CASSLGQAFNTEAFF. CDR3 sequence (DNA): TGCGCCAGCAGCCTAGGACAGGCGTTTAACACTGAAGCTTTCTTT.

The chain couples TRBV25-1 to TRBJ2-2, with 7 bases fitting TRBD1. CDR1 and CDR2 from the germline V gene are MGHDK and SYGVNS. The V and J ends lost 6 bases and 6 bases, in that order; junction bases with no gene match: 4. CDR3 length: 13 amino acids. The CDR3 region has the DNA TGTGCCAGCAGCCTAGGGGGCTCCGGGGAGCTGTTTTTT. Its translation: CASSLGGSGELFF.

A single count supports this clone. V is TRBV5-6 and J is TRBJ2-7, with 9 bases lining up with TRBD1. The CDR3 loop spans 15 amino acids. Germline V gives CDR1 SGHDT, CDR2 YYEEEE. The V and J ends lost 5 bases and 2 bases, in that order; junction bases with no gene match: 8. For the CDR3, the DNA is TGTGCCAGCAGACCGGGACAGGGAACCCCCTACGAGCAGTACTTC. This gives the protein CASRPGQGTPYEQYF.